This TCR beta chain is from a study of CD8 T cells in Susac syndrome. Germline CDR1 is MDHEN and CDR2 is SYDVKM. The length of the CDR3 is 15 residues. V was cut by 6 bases and J by 6 bases, with 18 bases left in between. Reverse transcription used roughly 0.45 to 1 ug RNA and random hexamers. The TCR beta CDR3 was amplified by immunoSEQ multiplex PCR across 54 Vbeta, 13 Jbeta. Using its own MiXCR run on the immunoSEQ multiplex PCR reads, TCRdb lists one record per CDR3 protein. The sample consists of approximately 100,000 distinct CDR3 sequences, around 90% of them appearing once. This chain connects TRBV28 to TRBJ2-1, with D tentatively TRBD1 (5 bases). This clonotype was obtained from a human donor in good health. Material for sequencing was CD8+ T cells from PBMCs. The CDR3 sequence: CASSPQDRTLNEQFF. CDR3 sequence (DNA): TGTGCCAGCAGCCCCCAGGATCGGACACTCAATGAGCAGTTCTTC.